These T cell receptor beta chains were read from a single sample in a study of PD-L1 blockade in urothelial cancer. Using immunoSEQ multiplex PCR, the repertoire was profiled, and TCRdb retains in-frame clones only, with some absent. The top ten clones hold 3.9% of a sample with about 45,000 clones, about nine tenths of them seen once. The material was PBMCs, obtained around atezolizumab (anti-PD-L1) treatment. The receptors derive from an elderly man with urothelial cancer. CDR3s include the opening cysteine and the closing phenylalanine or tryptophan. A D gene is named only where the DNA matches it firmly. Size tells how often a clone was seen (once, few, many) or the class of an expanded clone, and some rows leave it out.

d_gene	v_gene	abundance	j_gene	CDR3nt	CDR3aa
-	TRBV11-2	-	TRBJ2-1	TGTGCCAGCACCCGCTCAAGACAGTTAGGGGGCTACAATGAGCAGTTCTTC	CASTRSRQLGGYNEQFF
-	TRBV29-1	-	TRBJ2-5	TGCAGCGTTGACCGAAAGCGGGTAGACTCCCAAGAGACCCAGTACTTC	CSVDRKRVDSQETQYF
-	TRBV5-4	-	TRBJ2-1	TGTGCCAGCAGCATCCCGACAGGAGGTAATGAGCAGTTCTTC	CASSIPTGGNEQFF
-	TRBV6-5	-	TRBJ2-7	TGTGCCAGCAGTCCAAGACAGCCATACGAGCAGTACTTC	CASSPRQPYEQYF
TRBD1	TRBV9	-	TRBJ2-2	TGTGCCAGCAGCGCCGACAGGGGGCTCTTTACCGGGGAGCTGTTTTTT	CASSADRGLFTGELFF
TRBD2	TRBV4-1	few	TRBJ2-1	TGCGCCAGCAGCCATCCACCGGGACTAGCGGGAGAAGGGTCCTACAATGAGCAGTTCTTC	CASSHPPGLAGEGSYNEQFF
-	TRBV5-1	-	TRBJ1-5	TGCGCCAGCAGCCCAGACAGTACCAATCAGCCCCAGCATTTT	CASSPDSTNQPQHF
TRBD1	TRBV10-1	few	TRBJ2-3	TGCGCCAGCAGTGAAGGGACAGGCCCAGATACGCAGTATTTT	CASSEGTGPDTQYF
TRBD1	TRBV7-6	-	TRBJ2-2	TGTGCCAGCAGTACGGGACAGGGTAACACCGGGGAGCTGTTTTTT	CASSTGQGNTGELFF
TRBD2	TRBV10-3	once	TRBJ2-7	TGTGCCATCAGTGAAGGGACTAGCGGGAGGTACGAGCAGTACTTC	CAISEGTSGRYEQYF
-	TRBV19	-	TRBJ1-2	TGTGCCAGTAGTATTTGGGGGCAGGACTATGGCTACACCTTC	CASSIWGQDYGYTF
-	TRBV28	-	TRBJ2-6	TGTGCCAGCACCGTTTCGAGAAGTGGCTCTGGGGCCAACGTCCTGACTTTC	CASTVSRSGSGANVLTF
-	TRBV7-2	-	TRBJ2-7	TGTGCCAGCAGCTTAGAACCAGCCTACGAGCAGTACTTC	CASSLEPAYEQYF
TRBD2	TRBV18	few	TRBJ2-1	TGTGCCAGCTCACCTACTAGCGGGCCAAGCGGTGAGCAGTTCTTC	CASSPTSGPSGEQFF
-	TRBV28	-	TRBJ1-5	TGTGCCAGCAGTTCCGGGTTGCAGCCCCAGCATTTT	CASSSGLQPQHF
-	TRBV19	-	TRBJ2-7	TGTGCCACCCCCCTCTGCGAGCAGTACTTC	CATPLCEQYF
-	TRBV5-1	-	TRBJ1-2	TGCGCCAGTAGCTTGGAAGGGAGTTCCGGCTACACCTTC	CASSLEGSSGYTF
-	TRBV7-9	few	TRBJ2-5	TGTGCCAGCAGCTTTTTGGCGGGACGAGAGACCCAGTACTTC	CASSFLAGRETQYF
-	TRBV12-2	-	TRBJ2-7	TGTGCAAGTCGCTTAGAAGGTATGGCTAGCGGGAGGGCCTGCGAGCAGTACTTC	CASRLEGMASGRACEQYF
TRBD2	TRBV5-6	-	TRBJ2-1	TGTGCCAGCAGCTCGGATCGGACTAGCTGGGGTGAGCAGTTCTTC	CASSSDRTSWGEQFF
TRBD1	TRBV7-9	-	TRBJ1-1	TGTGCCAGCAGCTTGACAGGGATTAACACTGAAGCTTTCTTT	CASSLTGINTEAFF
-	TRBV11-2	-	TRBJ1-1	TGTGCCAGCAGCTTAGCTTCGAACACTGAAGCTTTCTTT	CASSLASNTEAFF
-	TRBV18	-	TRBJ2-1	TGTGCCAGCTCACCCCTCATCAGCAGCGGGTCCGTCCTGGAGCAGTTCTTC	CASSPLISSGSVLEQFF
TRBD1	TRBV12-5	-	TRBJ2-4	TGTGCTAGTGGTATCAAGACAGGGACCGCCAAAAACATTCAGTACTTC	CASGIKTGTAKNIQYF
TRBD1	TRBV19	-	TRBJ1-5	TGTGCCAGTAGTGACAGGGGCCAACAGCCCCAGCATTTT	CASSDRGQQPQHF
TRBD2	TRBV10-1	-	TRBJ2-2	TGCGCCAGCGGACTAGCGGGGGCCTCGAACACCGGGGAGCTGTTTTTT	CASGLAGASNTGELFF